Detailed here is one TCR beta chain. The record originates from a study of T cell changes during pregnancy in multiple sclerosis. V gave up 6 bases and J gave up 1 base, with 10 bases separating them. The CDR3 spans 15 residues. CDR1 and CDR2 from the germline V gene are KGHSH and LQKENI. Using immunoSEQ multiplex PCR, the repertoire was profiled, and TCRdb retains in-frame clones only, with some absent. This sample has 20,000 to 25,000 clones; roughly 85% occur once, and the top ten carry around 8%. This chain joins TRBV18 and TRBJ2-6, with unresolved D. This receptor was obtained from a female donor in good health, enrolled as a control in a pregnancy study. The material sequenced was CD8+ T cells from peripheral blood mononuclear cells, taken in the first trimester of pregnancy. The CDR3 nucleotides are TGTGCCAGCTCCCAATCCAATTCTGGGGCCAACGTCCTGACTTTC. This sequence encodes CASSQSNSGANVLTF. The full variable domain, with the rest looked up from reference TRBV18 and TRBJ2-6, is NAGVMQNPRHLVRRRGQEARLRCSPMKGHSHVYWYRQLPEEGLKFMVYLQKENIIDESGMPKERFSAEFPKEGPSILRIQQVVRGDSAAYFCASSQSNSGANVLTFGAGSRLTVL.